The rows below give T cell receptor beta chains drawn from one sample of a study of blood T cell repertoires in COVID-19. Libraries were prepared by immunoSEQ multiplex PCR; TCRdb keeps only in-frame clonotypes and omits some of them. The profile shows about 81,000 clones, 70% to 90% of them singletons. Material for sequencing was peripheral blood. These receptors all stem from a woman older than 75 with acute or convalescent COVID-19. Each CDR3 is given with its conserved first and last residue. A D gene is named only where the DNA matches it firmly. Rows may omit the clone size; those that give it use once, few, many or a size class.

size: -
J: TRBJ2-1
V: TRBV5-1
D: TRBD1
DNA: TGCGCCAGCAGCTTGGGGGCAGGGGGTCACAATGAGCAGTTCTTC
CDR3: CASSLGAGGHNEQFF

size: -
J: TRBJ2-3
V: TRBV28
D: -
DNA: TGTGCCAGCAGTTCAGGATCCAGCACAGATACGCAGTATTTT
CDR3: CASSSGSSTDTQYF

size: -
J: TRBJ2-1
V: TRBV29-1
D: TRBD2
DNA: TGCAGCGCTAATAGCGGGGGGTACAATGAGCAGTTCTTC
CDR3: CSANSGGYNEQFF

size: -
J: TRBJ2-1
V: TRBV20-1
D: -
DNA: TGCAGTGCTAGACGGTGGAATGAGCAGTTCTTC
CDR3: CSARRWNEQFF

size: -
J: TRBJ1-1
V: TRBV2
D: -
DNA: TGTGCCAGCATCCTGGAGGGGAACACTGAAGCTTTCTTT
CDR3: CASILEGNTEAFF

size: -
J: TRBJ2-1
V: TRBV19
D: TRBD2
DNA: TGTGCCAGTAGTAGGGAGGGGTGGGATGAGCAGTTCTTC
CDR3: CASSREGWDEQFF

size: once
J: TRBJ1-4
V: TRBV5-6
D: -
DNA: TGTGCCAGCAGCCTGACTCGGACAACTAATGAAAAACTGTTTTTT
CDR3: CASSLTRTTNEKLFF

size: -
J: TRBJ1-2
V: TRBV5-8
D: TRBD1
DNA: TGTGCCAGCAGACCTTCCGGGACAGGACTCCTCTATGGCTACACCTTC
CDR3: CASRPSGTGLLYGYTF

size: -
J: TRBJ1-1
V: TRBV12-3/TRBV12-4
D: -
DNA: TGTGCCAGCAGCCCAAACAGGTTCACTGAAGCTTTCTTT
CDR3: CASSPNRFTEAFF

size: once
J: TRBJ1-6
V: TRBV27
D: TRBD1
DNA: TGTGCCAGCAGTTCCGCCGGGACAGATAATTCACCCCTCCACTTT
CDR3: CASSSAGTDNSPLHF

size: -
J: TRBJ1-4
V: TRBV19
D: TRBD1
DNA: TGTGCCAGTAGTCGGCGGGACAGGGGGAAGTCTGGTGAAAAACTGTTTTTT
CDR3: CASSRRDRGKSGEKLFF

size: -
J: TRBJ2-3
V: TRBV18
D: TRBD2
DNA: TGTGCCAGCTCACCCACTAGCGGGGCGGTCACAGATACGCAGTATTTT
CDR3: CASSPTSGAVTDTQYF

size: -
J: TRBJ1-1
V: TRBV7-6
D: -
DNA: TGTGCCAGCAGCTTACTGGGGAAGGGGGTCATGAACACTGAAGCTTTCTTT
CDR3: CASSLLGKGVMNTEAFF

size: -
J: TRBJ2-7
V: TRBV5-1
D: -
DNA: TGCGCCAGCAGCTTGGCGCCAGGGATATTAAACGAGCAGTACTTC
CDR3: CASSLAPGILNEQYF

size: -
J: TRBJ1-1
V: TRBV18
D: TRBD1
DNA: TGTGCCAGCTCAACCCCTGGACAGGGCACTGAAGCTTTCTTT
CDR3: CASSTPGQGTEAFF

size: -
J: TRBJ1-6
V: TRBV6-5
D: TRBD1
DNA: TGTGCCAGCTTTGGCAGGGGGTCACCCCTCCACTTT
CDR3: CASFGRGSPLHF

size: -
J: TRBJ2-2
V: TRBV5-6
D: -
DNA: TGTGCCAGCAGCTTGGGACAGACCGGGGAGCTGTTTTTT
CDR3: CASSLGQTGELFF

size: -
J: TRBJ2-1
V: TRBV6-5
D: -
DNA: TGTGCCAGCAGTTACGTACCGGGGGTTAAGAAGGGTGAGCAGTTCTTC
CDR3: CASSYVPGVKKGEQFF

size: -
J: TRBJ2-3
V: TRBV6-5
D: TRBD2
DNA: TGTGCCAGCATGACTAGCGGGTACACAGATACGCAGTATTTT
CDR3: CASMTSGYTDTQYF

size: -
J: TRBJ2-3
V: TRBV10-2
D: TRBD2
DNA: TGCGCCAGCAGTGAGTCTAGCGGGAGAACAGATACGCAGTATTTT
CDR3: CASSESSGRTDTQYF

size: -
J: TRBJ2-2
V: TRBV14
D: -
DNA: TGTGCCAGCAGCCCGCGGGCCCTCCCCACCGGGGAGCTGTTTTTT
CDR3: CASSPRALPTGELFF

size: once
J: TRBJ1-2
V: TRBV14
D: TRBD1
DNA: TGTGCCAGCAGCCTCCGGACAGGGTGGAACTATGGCTACACCTTC
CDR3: CASSLRTGWNYGYTF

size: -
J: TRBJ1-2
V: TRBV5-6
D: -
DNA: TGTGCCAGCAGCTTAACGTTGGCGGCCCTCCGAGGCTACACCTTC
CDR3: CASSLTLAALRGYTF

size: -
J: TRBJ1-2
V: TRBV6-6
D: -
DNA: TGTGCCAGCAAGGTCGGGGTAAACTATGGCTACACCTTC
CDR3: CASKVGVNYGYTF

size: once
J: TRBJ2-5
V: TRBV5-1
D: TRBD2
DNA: TGCGCCAGTTGTTCCGGGACTAGCCAAGAGACCCAGTACTTC
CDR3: CASCSGTSQETQYF

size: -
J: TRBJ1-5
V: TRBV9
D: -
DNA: TGTGCCAGCAGCGTAGACGACAGGTGGTCCCAGCCCCAGCATTTT
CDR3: CASSVDDRWSQPQHF

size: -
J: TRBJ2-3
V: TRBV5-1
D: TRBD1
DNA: TGCGCCAGCAGCTCGCCCGGACAGGGCTTGGCGGCAGATACGCAGTATTTT
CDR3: CASSSPGQGLAADTQYF

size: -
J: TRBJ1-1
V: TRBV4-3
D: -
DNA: TGCGCCAGCAGCCAAGATCTAGGCCCCCTTCAGAACACTGAAGCTTTCTTT
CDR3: CASSQDLGPLQNTEAFF

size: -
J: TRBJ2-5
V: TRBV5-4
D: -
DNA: TGTGCCAGCAGCTTTGGCGACGGGAGCCGGGGAGAGACCCAGTACTTC
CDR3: CASSFGDGSRGETQYF

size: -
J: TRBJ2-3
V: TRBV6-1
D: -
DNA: TGTGCCAGCAGTGAGAAGTGGGGAGGCACAGATACGCAGTATTTT
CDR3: CASSEKWGGTDTQYF

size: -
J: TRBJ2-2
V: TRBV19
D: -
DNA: TGTGCCAGTAGTATTTCTCTTATGAACACCGGGGAGCTGTTTTTT
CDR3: CASSISLMNTGELFF

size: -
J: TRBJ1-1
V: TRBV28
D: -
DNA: TGTGCCACGATTTCACAGGGAGCTACGTGGGAAACTTTCTTT
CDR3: CATISQGATWETFF

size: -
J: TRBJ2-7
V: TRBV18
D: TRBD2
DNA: TGTGCCAGCTCAGCGGGACTAGCGGGCGGCTTGCACTACGAGCAGTACTTC
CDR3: CASSAGLAGGLHYEQYF

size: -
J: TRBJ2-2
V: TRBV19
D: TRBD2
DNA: TGTGCCAGTAGTAGCGGGAGGTTTCCGAACACCGGGGAGCTGTTTTTT
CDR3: CASSSGRFPNTGELFF

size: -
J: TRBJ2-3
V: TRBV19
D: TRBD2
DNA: TGTGCCAGTAGCACTAGCGGGGGGTCAGATACGCAGTATTTT
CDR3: CASSTSGGSDTQYF

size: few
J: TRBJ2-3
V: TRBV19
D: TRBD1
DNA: TGTGCCAGTAGTACACAGGGGGCAGGGGGAACAGATACGCAGTATTTT
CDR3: CASSTQGAGGTDTQYF

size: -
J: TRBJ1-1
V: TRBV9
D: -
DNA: TGTGCCAGCAGCGTAGTCGAGGGGGCTGAAGCTTTCTTT
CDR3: CASSVVEGAEAFF

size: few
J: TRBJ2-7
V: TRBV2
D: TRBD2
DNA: TGTGCCAGCAGTGATAAGGGGAGGGCGTACGAGCAGTACTTC
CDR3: CASSDKGRAYEQYF

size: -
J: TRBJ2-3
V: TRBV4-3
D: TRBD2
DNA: TGCGCCAGCAGCCACGAGCGGGGGGGCCTGGCAGATACGCAGTATTTT
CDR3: CASSHERGGLADTQYF

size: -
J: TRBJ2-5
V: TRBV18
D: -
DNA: TGTGCCAGCTCAACTAACCAAGAGACCCAGTACTTC
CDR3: CASSTNQETQYF

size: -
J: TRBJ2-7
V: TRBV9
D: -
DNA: TGTGCCAGCAGCGTCCGGGACTTAAGCTCCTACGAGCAGTACTTC
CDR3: CASSVRDLSSYEQYF

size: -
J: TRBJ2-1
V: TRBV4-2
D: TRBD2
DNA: TGTGCCAGCAGCCCCCTGACTAGCATCAATGAGCAGTTCTTC
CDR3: CASSPLTSINEQFF

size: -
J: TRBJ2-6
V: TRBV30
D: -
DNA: TGTGCCTGGAGCCCTAGAGGCTCTGGGGCCAACGTCCTGACTTTC
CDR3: CAWSPRGSGANVLTF

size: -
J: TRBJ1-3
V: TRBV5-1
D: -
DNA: TGCGCCAGCAGCTCAACAGGTGCCGGAAACACCATATATTTT
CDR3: CASSSTGAGNTIYF

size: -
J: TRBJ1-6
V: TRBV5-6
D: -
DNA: TGTGCCAGCAGCTTGAGGAGGACTGATAATTCACCCCTCCACTTT
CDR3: CASSLRRTDNSPLHF

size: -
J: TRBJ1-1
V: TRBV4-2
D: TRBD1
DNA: TGTGCCAGCAGCCAAGATAAGACAGGGTGGGGCACTGAAGCTTTCTTT
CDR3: CASSQDKTGWGTEAFF

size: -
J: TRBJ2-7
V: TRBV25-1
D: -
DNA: TGTGCCAGCAGTACACGGGACACCTCCTACGAGCAGTACTTC
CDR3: CASSTRDTSYEQYF

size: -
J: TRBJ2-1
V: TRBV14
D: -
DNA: TGTGCCAGCAGCCAAATCGCGAGTTCCGGTGAGCAGTTCTTC
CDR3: CASSQIASSGEQFF

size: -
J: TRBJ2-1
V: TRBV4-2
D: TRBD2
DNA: TGTGCCAGCAGCCCCGCCGCAGCGGGAGGAGCCTACAATGAGCAGTTCTTC
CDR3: CASSPAAAGGAYNEQFF